This TCR beta chain was retrieved from a study of blood T cells in healthy people across ages. Using a J-beta primer mix together with a sample-barcoded 5' primer, a second PCR was run for about 7 to 12 cycles. MiXCR, run by TCRdb on the 5' RACE reads, gives a single entry per CDR3 protein. Of over a million distinct CDR3 sequences listed, less than 45% were seen once; the top ten hold more than 4%. Trimming left V 3 bases short and J 3 bases short, with 14 bases between. CDR3 length: 15 residues. The germline gives CDR1 KGHSH, CDR2 LQKENI. The chain uses TRBV18 and TRBJ1-2; maybe TRBD1 (6 bases). Sample: blood. The receptor was derived from a woman aged 18-35 years in good health. The CDR3 reads CASSPERAGDYGYTF. The CDR3 nucleotides read TGTGCCAGCTCACCGGAACGGGCAGGGGACTATGGCTACACCTTC.